This paragraph reports one TCR beta chain. Its specificity is not known. The sample originates from a study of OX40 agonist ivuxolimab in advanced cancers. Study background: Patients enrolled in dose escalation were diagnosed with hepatocellular carcinoma, melanoma, renal cell or head and neck cancer. Antecedent anti-PD-1, anti-PD-L1 or anti-CTLA-4 therapy was permissible, with roughly 40% having received some. Study outcomes and limitations: Patients who responded partially at 0.1-3.0 mg/kg showed clonal expansion ranking among the lowest.

Data came from immunoSEQ multiplex PCR; TCRdb stores just in-frame clones and leaves some out. Among approximately 40,000 clones listed, approximately 83% were seen once. V shed 0 bases and J shed 0 bases, with 8 bases lying between them. CDR3 length: 15 residues. Germline loops: CDR1 LGHNA, CDR2 YSLEER. Systemic immunosuppression or autoimmune disease history was grounds to exclude patients. This sequence joins TRBV4-3 and TRBJ1-1, with unresolved D. Sequencing used CD4+ or CD8+ T cells sorted from blood, obtained in a trial of the OX40 agonist ivuxolimab. This sequence was found in an adult with an advanced solid tumor such as melanoma, head and neck, liver or kidney cancer. CDR3 in amino acids: CASSQDWPLNTEAFF. DNA of the CDR3: TGCGCCAGCAGCCAAGATTGGCCCTTGAACACTGAAGCTTTCTTT.